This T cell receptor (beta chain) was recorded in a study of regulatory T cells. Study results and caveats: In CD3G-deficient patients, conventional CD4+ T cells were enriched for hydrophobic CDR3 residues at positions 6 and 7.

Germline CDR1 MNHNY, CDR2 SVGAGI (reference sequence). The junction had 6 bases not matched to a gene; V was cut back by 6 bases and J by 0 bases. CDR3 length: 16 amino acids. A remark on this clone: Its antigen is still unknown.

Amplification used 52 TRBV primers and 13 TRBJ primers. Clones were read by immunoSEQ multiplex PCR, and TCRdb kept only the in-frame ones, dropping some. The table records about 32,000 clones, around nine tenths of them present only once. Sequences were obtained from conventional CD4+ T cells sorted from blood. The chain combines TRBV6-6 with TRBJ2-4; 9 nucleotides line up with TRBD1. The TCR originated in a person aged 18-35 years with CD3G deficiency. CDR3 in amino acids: CASRPTGGLAKNIQYF. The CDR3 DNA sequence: TGTGCCAGCAGACCGACAGGGGGGCTAGCCAAAAACATTCAGTACTTC.